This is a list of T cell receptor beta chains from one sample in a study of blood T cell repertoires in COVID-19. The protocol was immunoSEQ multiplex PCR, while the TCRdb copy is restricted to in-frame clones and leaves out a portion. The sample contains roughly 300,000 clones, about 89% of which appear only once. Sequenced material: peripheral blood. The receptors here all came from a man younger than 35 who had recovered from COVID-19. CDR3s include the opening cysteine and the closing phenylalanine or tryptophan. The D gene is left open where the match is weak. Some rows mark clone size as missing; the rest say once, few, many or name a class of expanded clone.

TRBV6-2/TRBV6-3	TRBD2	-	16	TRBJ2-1	CASSPRLAGGWNEQFF	TGTGCCAGCAGCCCGCGACTAGCGGGAGGATGGAATGAGCAGTTCTTC
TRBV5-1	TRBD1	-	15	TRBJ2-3	CASSLKRTGSDTQYF	TGCGCCAGCAGCTTGAAGCGGACAGGGTCAGATACGCAGTATTTT
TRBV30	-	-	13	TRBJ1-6	CAWSKEGSSPLHF	TGTGCCTGGAGTAAGGAGGGTAGTTCACCCCTCCACTTT
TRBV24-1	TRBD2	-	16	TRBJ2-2	CATSEEYGGAAGELFF	TGTGCCACCAGTGAGGAATACGGGGGGGCCGCCGGGGAGCTGTTTTTT
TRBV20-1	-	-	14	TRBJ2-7	CSASAPGYSYEQYF	TGCAGTGCTAGTGCCCCGGGGTACTCCTACGAGCAGTACTTC
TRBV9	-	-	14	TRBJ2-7	CASSVGAGLYEQYF	TGTGCCAGCAGCGTAGGGGCAGGGCTCTACGAGCAGTACTTC
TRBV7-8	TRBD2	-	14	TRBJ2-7	CASSLVGTTYEQYF	TGTGCCAGCAGCTTAGTCGGGACTACCTACGAGCAGTACTTC
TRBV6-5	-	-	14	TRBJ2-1	CASSYDVTHNEQFF	TGTGCCAGCAGTTACGATGTGACTCACAATGAGCAGTTCTTC
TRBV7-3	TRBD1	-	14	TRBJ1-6	CASSLGTGGSPLHF	TGTGCCAGCAGCCTCGGGACAGGGGGTTCACCCCTCCACTTT
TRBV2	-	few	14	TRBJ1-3	CASSELQAGNTIYF	TGTGCCAGCAGTGAACTACAGGCTGGAAACACCATATATTTT
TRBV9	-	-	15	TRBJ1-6	CASSASGGEGSPLHF	TGTGCCAGCAGCGCCTCGGGAGGGGAGGGGTCACCCCTCCACTTT
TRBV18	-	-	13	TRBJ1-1	CASSPGQNTEAFF	TGTGCCAGCTCACCGGGACAGAACACTGAAGCTTTCTTT
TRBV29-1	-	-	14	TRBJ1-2	CSVEDFGSYYGYTF	TGCAGCGTTGAAGATTTTGGCAGTTATTATGGCTACACCTTC
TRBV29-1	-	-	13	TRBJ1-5	CSAQGSGNQPQHF	TGCAGCGCACAGGGTTCCGGCAATCAGCCCCAGCATTTT
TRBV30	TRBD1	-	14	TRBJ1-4	CAWSVLGGLEKLFF	TGTGCCTGGAGTGTACTAGGGGGCTTGGAAAAACTGTTTTTT
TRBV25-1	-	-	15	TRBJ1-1	CASSEYGRGSTEAFF	TGTGCCAGCAGTGAATACGGCAGGGGAAGCACTGAAGCTTTCTTT
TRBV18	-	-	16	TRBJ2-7	CASSPPSGDWSYEQYF	TGTGCCAGCTCACCACCATCAGGGGATTGGTCCTACGAGCAGTACTTC
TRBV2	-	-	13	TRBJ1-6	CASSEVPVAPLHF	TGTGCCAGCAGTGAAGTTCCGGTTGCGCCCCTCCACTTT
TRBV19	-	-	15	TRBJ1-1	CASRDQGVMNTEAFF	TGTGCCAGTAGGGACCAAGGGGTTATGAACACTGAAGCTTTCTTT
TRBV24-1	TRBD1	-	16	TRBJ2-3	CATSDPGQDSHDTQYF	TGTGCCACCAGTGACCCGGGACAGGATAGCCACGATACGCAGTATTTT
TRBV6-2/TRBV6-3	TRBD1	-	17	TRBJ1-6	CASSLRRTGGIRAPLHF	TGTGCCAGCAGTTTGCGGCGGACAGGGGGCATCAGGGCACCCCTCCACTTT
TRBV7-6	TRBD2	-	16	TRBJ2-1	CASGTHHSAGNNEQFF	TGTGCCAGCGGAACTCACCACTCAGCGGGGAACAATGAGCAGTTCTTC
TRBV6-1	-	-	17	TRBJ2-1	CASSATLGEVSYNEQFF	TGTGCCAGCAGTGCCACCCTCGGGGAGGTATCCTACAATGAGCAGTTCTTC
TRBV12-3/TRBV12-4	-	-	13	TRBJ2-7	CASSPPSPYEQYF	TGTGCCAGCAGTCCCCCCAGTCCCTACGAGCAGTACTTC
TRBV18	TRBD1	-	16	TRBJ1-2	CASSPPGQTSNYGYTF	TGTGCCAGCTCACCACCGGGACAGACTTCTAACTATGGCTACACCTTC
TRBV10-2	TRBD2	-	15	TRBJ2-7	CASSERLAHSYEQYF	TGCGCCAGCAGTGAAAGACTAGCGCACTCCTACGAGCAGTACTTC
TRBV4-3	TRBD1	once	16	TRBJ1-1	CASSQAQGRMDTEAFF	TGCGCCAGCAGCCAAGCACAGGGGAGGATGGACACTGAAGCTTTCTTT
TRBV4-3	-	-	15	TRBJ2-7	CASSQDGDNSYEQYF	TGCGCCAGCAGCCAAGATGGGGACAACTCCTACGAGCAGTACTTC
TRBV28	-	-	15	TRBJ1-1	CASSSIGDPNTEAFF	TGTGCCAGCAGTTCTATAGGAGACCCCAACACTGAAGCTTTCTTT
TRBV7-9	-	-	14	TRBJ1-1	CASSPSSVSTEAFF	TGTGCCAGCAGCCCATCTTCGGTATCCACTGAAGCTTTCTTT
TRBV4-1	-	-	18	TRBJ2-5	CASSHTPQGGGFGETQYF	TGCGCCAGCAGCCACACGCCCCAGGGTGGGGGCTTCGGGGAGACCCAGTACTTC
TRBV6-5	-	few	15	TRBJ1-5	CASSLTRGSDQPQHF	TGTGCCAGCAGCCTTACCCGGGGGAGTGATCAGCCCCAGCATTTT
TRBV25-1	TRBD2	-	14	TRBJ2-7	CASETSGNIYEQYF	TGTGCCAGCGAGACTAGCGGAAACATCTACGAGCAGTACTTC
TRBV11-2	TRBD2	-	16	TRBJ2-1	CASSFDGEGGRNEQFF	TGTGCCAGCAGCTTCGACGGGGAGGGCGGTCGGAATGAGCAGTTCTTC
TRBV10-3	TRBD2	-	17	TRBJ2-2	CAAKTGLAGIRTGELFF	TGTGCCGCCAAAACAGGACTAGCGGGGATACGGACCGGGGAGCTGTTTTTT
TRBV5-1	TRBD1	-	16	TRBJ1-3	CASSLGQGISGNTIYF	TGCGCCAGCAGCTTGGGACAGGGAATCTCTGGAAACACCATATATTTT
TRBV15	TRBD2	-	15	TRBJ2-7	CATSTGLAGAYEQYF	TGTGCCACCAGCACGGGACTAGCGGGAGCCTACGAGCAGTACTTC
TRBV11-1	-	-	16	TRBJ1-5	CASNPRRGYSNQPQHF	TGTGCCAGCAACCCCCGGAGGGGATATAGCAATCAGCCCCAGCATTTT
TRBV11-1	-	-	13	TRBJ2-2	CASSSDFTGELFF	TGTGCCAGCAGCTCAGATTTTACCGGGGAGCTGTTTTTT
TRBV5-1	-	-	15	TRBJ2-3	CASSPLGGSTDTQYF	TGCGCCAGCAGCCCTCTGGGAGGAAGCACAGATACGCAGTATTTT
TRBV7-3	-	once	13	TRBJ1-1	CASSLTGGTEAFF	TGTGCCAGCAGCTTAACCGGGGGCACTGAAGCTTTCTTT
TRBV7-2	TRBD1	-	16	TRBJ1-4	CASSPRSGTGNEKLFF	TGTGCCAGCAGCCCACGATCCGGGACAGGGAATGAAAAACTGTTTTTT
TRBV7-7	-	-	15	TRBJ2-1	CASSPATSSYNEQFF	TGTGCCAGCAGCCCAGCGACCAGCTCCTACAATGAGCAGTTCTTC
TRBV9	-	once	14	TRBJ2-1	CASSVAGAPNEQFF	TGTGCCAGCAGCGTAGCGGGAGCACCCAATGAGCAGTTCTTC
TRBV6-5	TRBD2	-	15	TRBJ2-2	CASIFGGLYTGELFF	TGTGCCAGCATCTTCGGGGGGTTGTACACCGGGGAGCTGTTTTTT
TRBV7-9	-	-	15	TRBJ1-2	CASSFLEQQHYGYTF	TGTGCCAGCAGCTTCTTGGAGCAGCAGCACTATGGCTACACCTTC
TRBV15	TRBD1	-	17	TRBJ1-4	CATSRVYSTGTNEKLFF	TGTGCCACCAGCAGAGTATACTCGACAGGGACTAATGAAAAACTGTTTTTT
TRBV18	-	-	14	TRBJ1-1	CASSPREAGAEAFF	TGTGCCAGCTCACCCCGGGAAGCCGGGGCTGAAGCTTTCTTT
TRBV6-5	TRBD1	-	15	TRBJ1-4	CASSPTGATNEKLFF	TGTGCCAGCAGTCCTACAGGGGCTACTAATGAAAAACTGTTTTTT
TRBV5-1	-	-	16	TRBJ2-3	CASSLVLRGATDTQYF	TGCGCCAGCAGCTTGGTTTTGCGGGGAGCCACAGATACGCAGTATTTT
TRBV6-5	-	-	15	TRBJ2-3	CASRSSLASTDTQYF	TGTGCCAGCCGATCTAGTCTAGCAAGCACAGATACGCAGTATTTT